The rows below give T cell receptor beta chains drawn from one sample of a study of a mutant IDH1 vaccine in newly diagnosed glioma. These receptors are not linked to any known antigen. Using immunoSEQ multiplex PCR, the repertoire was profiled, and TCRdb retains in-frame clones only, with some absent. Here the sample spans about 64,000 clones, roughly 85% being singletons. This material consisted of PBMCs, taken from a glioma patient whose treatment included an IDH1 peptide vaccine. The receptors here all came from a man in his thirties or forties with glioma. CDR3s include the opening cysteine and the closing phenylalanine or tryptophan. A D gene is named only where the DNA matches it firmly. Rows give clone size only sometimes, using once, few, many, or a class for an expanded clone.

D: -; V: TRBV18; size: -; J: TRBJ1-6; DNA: TGTGCCAGCTCACCCAGTACAGGGAGGAATTCACCCCTCCACTTT; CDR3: CASSPSTGRNSPLHF
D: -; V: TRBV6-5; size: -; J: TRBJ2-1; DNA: TGTGCCACCAGTACGGAGCGGCCAAAGGAGCAGTTCTTC; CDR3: CATSTERPKEQFF
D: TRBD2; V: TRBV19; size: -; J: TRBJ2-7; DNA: TGTGCCACCGGAGGTCCGGGGGGACCTTTCTACGAGCAGTACTTC; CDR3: CATGGPGGPFYEQYF
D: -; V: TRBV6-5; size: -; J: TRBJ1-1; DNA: TGTGCCAGCATGCGGGCGAACACTGAAGCTTTCTTT; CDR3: CASMRANTEAFF
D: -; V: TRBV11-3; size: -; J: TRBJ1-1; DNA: TGTGCCAGCAGCCCAACGGCGGGGAACACTGAAGCTTTCTTT; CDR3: CASSPTAGNTEAFF
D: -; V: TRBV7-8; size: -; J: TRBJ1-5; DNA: TGTGCCAGCAGCTTAACTTTAACCCGGGGGAATCAGCCCCAGCATTTT; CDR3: CASSLTLTRGNQPQHF
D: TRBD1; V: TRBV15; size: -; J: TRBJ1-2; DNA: TGTGCCACCAGCAGAGATGGGACAGGGGACTATGGCTACACCTTC; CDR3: CATSRDGTGDYGYTF
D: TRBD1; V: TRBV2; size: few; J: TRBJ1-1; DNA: TGTGCCACCCGGGACAGAGAGAACACTGAAGCTTTCTTT; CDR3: CATRDRENTEAFF
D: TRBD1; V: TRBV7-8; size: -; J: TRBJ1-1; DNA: TGTGCCAGCAGCTTGGGGACAGGAAAAACTGAAGCTTTCTTT; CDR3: CASSLGTGKTEAFF
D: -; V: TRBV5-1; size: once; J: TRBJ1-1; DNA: TGCGCCAGCAGCTTGGGGCCAGGGGTCTTTGAAGCTTTCTTT; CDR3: CASSLGPGVFEAFF
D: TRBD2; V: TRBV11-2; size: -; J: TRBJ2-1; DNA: TGTGCCAGCAGCTTCCCCCCCGGGAGGGGGACCTACAATGAGCAGTTCTTC; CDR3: CASSFPPGRGTYNEQFF